Shown below are 6 T cell receptor beta chains from a single sample sequenced in a study of blood T cell repertoires in COVID-19. Some clones are missing from TCRdb's copy, which holds only in-frame ones; the method was immunoSEQ multiplex PCR. The data hold under 250,000 clones, with more than 75% observed a single time. Material for sequencing was peripheral blood. The origin of the receptors is an older woman who had recovered from COVID-19.

The V and J genes are TRBV3-1 (or the pseudogene TRBV3-2) and TRBJ1-1, with TRBD1 matching over 7 bases. CDR3 size: 12 residues. V was pared by 2 bases and J by 8 bases, with 2 bases of the junction left unmatched. Germline CDR1 is LGHDT and CDR2 is YNNKEL (reference sequence). In nucleotides, the CDR3 is TGTGCCAGCAGCCAAAAGACAGGGGAAGCTTTCTTT. Its protein is CASSQKTGEAFF.

The chain recombines TRBV19 with TRBJ2-7; a weak D match, TRBD1 (6 bases). The CDR3 has 13 residues. Germline assignment: CDR1 LNHDA and CDR2 SQIVND (reference sequence). The V gene lost 4 bases and the J gene lost 6 bases, with 13 bases spanning the gap. CDR3 in amino acids: CASSRITGTEQYF. The CDR3, as DNA: TGTGCCAGTAGTAGGATAACAGGGACCGAGCAGTACTTC.

The chain links TRBV11-2 to TRBJ1-2, with TRBD1 matching 8 bases. V trimming: 7 bases; J trimming: 5 bases; junction bases outside the gene matches: 9. The CDR3 runs to 14 residues. The germline gives CDR1 SGHAT, CDR2 FQNNGV. Here the CDR3 reads CASMGLDRVYGYTF. The CDR3 coding sequence is TGTGCCAGCATGGGTCTGGACAGGGTTTATGGCTACACCTTC.

V usage is TRBV9 and J usage is TRBJ1-2, with a weak D call TRBD1 (6 bases). The germline V gene encodes CDR1 SGDLS and CDR2 YYNGEE. V lost 0 bases to trimming and J lost 7 bases, with 16 bases between them. The CDR3 covers 15 residues. This CDR3 is CASSVALQGRGGYTF. The CDR3 nucleotides are TGTGCCAGCAGCGTAGCTCTGCAGGGGCGAGGTGGCTACACCTTC.

The chain links TRBV7-3 to TRBJ2-1, with 7 bases that match TRBD1. V shed 5 bases, J shed 8 bases, and the junction held 9 bases outside the gene matches. Germline loops: CDR1 SGHTA, CDR2 FQGTGA. This CDR3 region has 14 residues. The CDR3 here is CASSLLQGSDEQFF. As DNA, the CDR3 is TGTGCCAGCAGCCTTCTACAGGGGTCCGATGAGCAGTTCTTC.

This clone was counted only a few times. The CDR3 loop is CASSLDRVNEKLFF. CDR3 coding DNA: TGTGCCAGCAGCCTGGACAGGGTTAATGAAAAACTGTTTTTT. The chain links TRBV7-2 to TRBJ1-4; 8 nucleotides line up with TRBD1. The ends lost 5 bases at V and 4 bases at J; junction bases unmatched: 3. Germline V gives CDR1 SGHTA, CDR2 FQGNSA. The CDR3 is 14 amino acids.